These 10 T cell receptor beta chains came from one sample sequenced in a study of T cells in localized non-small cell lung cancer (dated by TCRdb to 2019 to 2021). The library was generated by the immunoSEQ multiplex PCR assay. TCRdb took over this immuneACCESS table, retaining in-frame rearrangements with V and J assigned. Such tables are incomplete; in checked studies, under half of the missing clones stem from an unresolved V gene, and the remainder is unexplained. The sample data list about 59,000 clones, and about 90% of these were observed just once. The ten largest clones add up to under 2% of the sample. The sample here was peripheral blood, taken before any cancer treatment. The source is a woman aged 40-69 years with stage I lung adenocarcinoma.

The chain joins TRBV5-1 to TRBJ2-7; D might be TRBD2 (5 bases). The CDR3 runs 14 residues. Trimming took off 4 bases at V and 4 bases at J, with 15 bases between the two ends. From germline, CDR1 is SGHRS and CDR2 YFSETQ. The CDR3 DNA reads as TGCGCCAGCAGCCGCCCGGACTTCCGATACGAGCAGTACTTC. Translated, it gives CASSRPDFRYEQYF.

CDR3 bases: TGTGCCAGTAGTACATTCTCCCCTGGGCAGGGGGATGGCTACACCTTC. This sequence encodes CASSTFSPGQGDGYTF. The V gene is TRBV19, the J gene TRBJ1-2, with TRBD1 matching over 7 bases. Germline loops: CDR1 LNHDA, CDR2 SQIVND (reference sequence). This CDR3 contains 16 residues. V shed 4 bases, J shed 6 bases, and the junction held 14 bases outside the gene matches.

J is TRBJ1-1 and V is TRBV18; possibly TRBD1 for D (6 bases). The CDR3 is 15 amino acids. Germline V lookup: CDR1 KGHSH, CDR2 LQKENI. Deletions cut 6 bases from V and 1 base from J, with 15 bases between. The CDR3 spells CASSELQGQNTEAFF. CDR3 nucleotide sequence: TGTGCCAGCTCCGAACTACAGGGACAGAACACTGAAGCTTTCTTT.

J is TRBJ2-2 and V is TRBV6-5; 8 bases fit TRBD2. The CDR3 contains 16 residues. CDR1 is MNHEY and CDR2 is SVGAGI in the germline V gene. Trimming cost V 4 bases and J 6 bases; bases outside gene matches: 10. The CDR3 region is CASSLLAGPIPGELFF. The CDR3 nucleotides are TGTGCCAGCAGTTTATTAGCGGGACCAATACCCGGGGAGCTGTTTTTT.

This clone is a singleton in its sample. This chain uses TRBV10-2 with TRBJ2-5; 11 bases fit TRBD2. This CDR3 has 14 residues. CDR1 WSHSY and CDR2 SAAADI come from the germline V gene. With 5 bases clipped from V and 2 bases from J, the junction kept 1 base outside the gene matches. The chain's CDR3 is CASSTSGGQETQYF. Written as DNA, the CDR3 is TGCGCCAGCAGTACTAGCGGGGGACAAGAGACCCAGTACTTC.

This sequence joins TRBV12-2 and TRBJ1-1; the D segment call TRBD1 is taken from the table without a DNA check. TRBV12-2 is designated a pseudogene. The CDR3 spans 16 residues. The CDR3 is CASRLGQSGRGTEAFF. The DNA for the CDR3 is TGTGCAAGTCGCTTGGGGCAGAGCGGAAGGGGGACTGAAGCTTTCTTT.

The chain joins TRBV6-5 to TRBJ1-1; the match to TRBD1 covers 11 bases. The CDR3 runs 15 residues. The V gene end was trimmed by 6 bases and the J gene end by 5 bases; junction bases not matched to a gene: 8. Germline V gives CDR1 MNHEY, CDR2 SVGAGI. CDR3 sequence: CASSGTGGRRTEAFF. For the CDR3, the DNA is TGTGCCAGCAGCGGGACAGGGGGTAGAAGGACTGAAGCTTTCTTT.

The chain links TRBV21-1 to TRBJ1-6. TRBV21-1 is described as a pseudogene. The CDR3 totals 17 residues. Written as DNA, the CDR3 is TGTGCCAGCAGCAAAGCGGGCGGACGCTCCTATAATTCACCCCTCCACTTT. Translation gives CASSKAGGRSYNSPLHF.

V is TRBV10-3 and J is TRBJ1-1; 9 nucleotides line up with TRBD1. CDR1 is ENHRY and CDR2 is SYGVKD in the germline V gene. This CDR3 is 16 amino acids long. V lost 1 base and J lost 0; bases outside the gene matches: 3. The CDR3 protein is CAISEWTGAMNTEAFF. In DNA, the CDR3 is TGTGCCATCAGTGAGTGGACAGGGGCTATGAACACTGAAGCTTTCTTT.

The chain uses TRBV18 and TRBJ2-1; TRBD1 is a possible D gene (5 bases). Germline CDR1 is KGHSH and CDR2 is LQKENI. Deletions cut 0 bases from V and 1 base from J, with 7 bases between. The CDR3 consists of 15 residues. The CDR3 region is CASSPPKGSYNEQFF. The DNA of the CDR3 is TGTGCCAGCTCACCACCAAAGGGGTCCTACAATGAGCAGTTCTTC.